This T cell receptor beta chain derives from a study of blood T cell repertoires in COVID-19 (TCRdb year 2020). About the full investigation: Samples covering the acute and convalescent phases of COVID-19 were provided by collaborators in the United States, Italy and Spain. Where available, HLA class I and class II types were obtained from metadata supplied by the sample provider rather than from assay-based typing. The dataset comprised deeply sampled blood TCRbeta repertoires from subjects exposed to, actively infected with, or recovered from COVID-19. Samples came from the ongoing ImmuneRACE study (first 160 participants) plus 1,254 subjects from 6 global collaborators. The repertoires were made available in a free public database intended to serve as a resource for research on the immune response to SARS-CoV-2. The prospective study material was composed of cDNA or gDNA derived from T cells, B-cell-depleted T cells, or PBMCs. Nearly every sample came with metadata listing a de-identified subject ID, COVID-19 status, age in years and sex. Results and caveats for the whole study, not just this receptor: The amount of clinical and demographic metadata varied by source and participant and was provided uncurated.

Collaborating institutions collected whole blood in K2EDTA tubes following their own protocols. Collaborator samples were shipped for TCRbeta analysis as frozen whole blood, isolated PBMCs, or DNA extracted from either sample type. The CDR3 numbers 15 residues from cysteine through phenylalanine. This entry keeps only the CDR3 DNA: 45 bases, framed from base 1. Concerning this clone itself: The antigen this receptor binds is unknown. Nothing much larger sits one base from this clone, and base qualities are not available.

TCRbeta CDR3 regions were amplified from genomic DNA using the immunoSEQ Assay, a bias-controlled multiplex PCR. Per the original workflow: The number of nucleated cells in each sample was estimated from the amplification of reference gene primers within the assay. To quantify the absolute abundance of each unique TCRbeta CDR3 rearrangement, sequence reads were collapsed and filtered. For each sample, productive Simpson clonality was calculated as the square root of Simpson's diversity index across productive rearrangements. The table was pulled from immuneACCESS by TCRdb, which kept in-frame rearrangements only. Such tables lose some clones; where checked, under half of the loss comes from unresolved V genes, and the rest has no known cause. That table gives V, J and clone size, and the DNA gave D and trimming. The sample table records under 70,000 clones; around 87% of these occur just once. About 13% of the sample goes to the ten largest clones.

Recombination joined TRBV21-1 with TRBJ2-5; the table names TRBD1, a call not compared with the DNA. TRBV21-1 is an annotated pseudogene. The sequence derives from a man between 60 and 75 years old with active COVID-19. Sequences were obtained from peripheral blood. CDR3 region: CASSKFDSNQETQYF. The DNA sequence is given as TGTGCCAGCAGCAAATTCGACAGTAACCAAGAGACCCAGTACTTC.